What follows describes a single T cell receptor (beta chain). Controls had myeloablative marrow grafts with methotrexate and calcineurin inhibitor, sampled at 1 year. V was pared by 4 bases and J by 2 bases, with 15 bases between. CDR1 and CDR2 (germline): MGHRA, YSYEKL. This CDR3 region has 15 residues. This sample is part of a study of T cells after posttransplantation cyclophosphamide. Sequencing used immunoSEQ multiplex PCR; TCRdb keeps in-frame clones, though not all of them. The data show 10,000 to 15,000 clones, about 80% seen once. The clonotype originates from a male patient aged 25-45 years who received an allogeneic stem cell transplant from an unrelated donor, was CMV-positive, and had acute GVHD only. Some of these T cells may belong to the graft donor. The chain carries TRBV4-1 and TRBJ2-7; D possibly corresponds to TRBD2 (5 bases). Material: PBMCs, obtained about 370 days after allogeneic stem cell transplant with calcineurin inhibitor and methotrexate. The CDR3 sequence: CASSLKLGETYEQYF. The DNA of the CDR3 is TGCGCCAGCAGCCTAAAGCTGGGAGAAACCTACGAGCAGTACTTC.